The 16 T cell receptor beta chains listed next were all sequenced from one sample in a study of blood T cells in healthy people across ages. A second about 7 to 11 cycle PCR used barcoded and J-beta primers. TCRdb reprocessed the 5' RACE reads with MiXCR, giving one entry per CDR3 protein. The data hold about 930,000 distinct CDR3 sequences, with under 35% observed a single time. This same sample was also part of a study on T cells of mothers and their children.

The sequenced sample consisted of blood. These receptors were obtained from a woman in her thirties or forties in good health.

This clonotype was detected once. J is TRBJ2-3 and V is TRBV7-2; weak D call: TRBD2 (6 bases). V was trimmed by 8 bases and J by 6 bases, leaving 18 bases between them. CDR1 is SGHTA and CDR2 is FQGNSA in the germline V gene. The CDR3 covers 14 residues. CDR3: CASGIAGAGDTQYF. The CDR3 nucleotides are TGTGCCAGCGGCATCGCCGGGGCGGGGGATACGCAGTATTTT.

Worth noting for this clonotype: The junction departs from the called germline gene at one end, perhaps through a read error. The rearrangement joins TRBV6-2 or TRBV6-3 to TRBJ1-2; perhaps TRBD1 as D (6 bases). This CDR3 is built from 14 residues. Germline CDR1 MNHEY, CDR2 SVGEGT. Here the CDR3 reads CACRMSQGDYGYTF. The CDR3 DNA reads TGTGCCTGCAGGATGTCACAGGGAGACTATGGCTACACCTTC.

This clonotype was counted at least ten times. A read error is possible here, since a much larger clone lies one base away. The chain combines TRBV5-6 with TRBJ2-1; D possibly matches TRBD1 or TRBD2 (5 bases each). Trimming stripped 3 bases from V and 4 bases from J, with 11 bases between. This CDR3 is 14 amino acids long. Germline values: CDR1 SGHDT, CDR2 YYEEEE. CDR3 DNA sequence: TGTGCCAGCAGCTGGCCGGGACCTTACAATGAGCAGTTCTTC. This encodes CASSWPGPYNEQFF.

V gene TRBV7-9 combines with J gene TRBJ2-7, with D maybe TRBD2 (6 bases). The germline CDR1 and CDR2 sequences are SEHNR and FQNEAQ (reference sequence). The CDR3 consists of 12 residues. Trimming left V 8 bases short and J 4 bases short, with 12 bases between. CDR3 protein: CASGNGGYEQYF. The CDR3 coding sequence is TGTGCCAGCGGAAACGGGGGATACGAGCAGTACTTC.

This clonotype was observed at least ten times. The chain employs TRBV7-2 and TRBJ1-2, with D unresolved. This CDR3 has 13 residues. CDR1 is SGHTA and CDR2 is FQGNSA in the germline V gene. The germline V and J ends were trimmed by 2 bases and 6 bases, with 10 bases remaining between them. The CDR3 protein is CASSLSGQDGYTF. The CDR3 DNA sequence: TGTGCCAGCAGCTTATCGGGCCAGGATGGCTACACCTTC. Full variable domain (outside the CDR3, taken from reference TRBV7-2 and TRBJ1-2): GAGVSQSPSNKVTEKGKDVELRCDPISGHTALYWYRQSLGQGLEFLIYFQGNSAPDKSGLPSDRFSAERTGGSVSTLTIQRTQQEDSAVYLCASSLSGQDGYTFGSGTRLTVV.

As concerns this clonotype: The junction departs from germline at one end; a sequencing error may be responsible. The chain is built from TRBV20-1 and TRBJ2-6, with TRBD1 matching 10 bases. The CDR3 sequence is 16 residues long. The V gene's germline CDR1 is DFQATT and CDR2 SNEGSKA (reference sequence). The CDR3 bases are TGCAGTGCTAGAGGGACAGGGGGATATGGGGCAAACGCCCTGACTTTC. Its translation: CSARGTGGYGANALTF.

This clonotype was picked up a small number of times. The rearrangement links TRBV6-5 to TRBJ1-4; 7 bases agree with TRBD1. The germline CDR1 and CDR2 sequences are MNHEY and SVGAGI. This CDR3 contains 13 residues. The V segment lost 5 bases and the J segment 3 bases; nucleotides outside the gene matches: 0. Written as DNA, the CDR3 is TGTGCCAGCAGTACAGGGGCTAATGAAAAACTGTTTTTT. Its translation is CASSTGANEKLFF.

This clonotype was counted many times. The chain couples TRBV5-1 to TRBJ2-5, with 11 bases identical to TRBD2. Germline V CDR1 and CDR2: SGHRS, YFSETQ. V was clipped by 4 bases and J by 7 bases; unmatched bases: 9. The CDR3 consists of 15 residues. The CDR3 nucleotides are TGCGCCAGCAGCCCCATGGGGACTAGCGGCGGGACCCAGTACTTC. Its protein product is CASSPMGTSGGTQYF.

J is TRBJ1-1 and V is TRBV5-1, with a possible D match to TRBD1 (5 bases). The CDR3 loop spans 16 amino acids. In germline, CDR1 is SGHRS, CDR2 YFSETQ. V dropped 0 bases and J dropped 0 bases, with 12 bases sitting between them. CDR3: CASSLAGGVMNTEAFF. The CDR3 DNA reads TGCGCCAGCAGCTTGGCCGGGGGAGTCATGAACACTGAAGCTTTCTTT.

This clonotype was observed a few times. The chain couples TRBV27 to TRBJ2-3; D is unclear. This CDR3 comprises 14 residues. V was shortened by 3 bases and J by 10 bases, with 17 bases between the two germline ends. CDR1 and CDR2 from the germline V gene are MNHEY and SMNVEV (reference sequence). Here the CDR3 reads CASSLETVGSAQYF. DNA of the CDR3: TGTGCCAGCAGTTTGGAGACTGTAGGTTCGGCGCAGTATTTT.

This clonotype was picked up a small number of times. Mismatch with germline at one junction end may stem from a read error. CDR3: CASSYSLTGVNGCTF. Written as DNA, the CDR3 is TGTGCCAGCAGTTACTCCTTGACAGGGGTTAATGGCTGCACCTTC. The chain uses TRBV6-5 and TRBJ1-2, with 8 bases fitting TRBD1. The germline CDR1 and CDR2 sequences are MNHEY and SVGAGI. The CDR3 is 15 residues long.

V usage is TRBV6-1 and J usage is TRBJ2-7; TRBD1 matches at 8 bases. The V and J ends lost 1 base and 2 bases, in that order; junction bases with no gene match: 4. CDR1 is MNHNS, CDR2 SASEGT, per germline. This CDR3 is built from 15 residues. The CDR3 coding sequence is TGTGCCAGCAGTGAAGGACAGGGGAGCCCCTACGAGCAGTACTTC. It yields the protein CASSEGQGSPYEQYF.

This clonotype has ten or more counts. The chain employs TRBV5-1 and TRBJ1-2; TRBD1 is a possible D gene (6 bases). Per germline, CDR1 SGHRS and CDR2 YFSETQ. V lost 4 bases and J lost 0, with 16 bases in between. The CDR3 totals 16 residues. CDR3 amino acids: CASSPLTGRANYGYTF. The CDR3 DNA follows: TGCGCCAGCAGCCCGCTGACAGGACGAGCTAACTATGGCTACACCTTC.

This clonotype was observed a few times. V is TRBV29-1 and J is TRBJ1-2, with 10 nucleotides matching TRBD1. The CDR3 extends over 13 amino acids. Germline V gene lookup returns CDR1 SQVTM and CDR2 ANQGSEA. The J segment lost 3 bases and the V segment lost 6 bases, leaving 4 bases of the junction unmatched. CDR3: CSVTGTGDYGYTF. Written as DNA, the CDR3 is TGCAGCGTCACGGGGACAGGGGACTATGGCTACACCTTC.

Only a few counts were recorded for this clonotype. The CDR3 region is CASRPGTGGILNTEAFF. CDR3 coding DNA: TGTGCCAGCAGGCCCGGGACAGGAGGGATACTGAACACTGAAGCTTTCTTT. V is TRBV28 and J is TRBJ1-1; 8 nucleotides agree with TRBD1. With 6 bases clipped from V and 0 bases from J, the junction kept 12 bases outside the gene matches. Germline CDR1 and CDR2: MDHEN and SYDVKM. The CDR3 totals 17 residues.

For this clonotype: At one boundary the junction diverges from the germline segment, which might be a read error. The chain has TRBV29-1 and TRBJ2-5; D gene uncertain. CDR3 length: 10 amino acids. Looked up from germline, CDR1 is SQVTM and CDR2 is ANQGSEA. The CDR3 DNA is TGCAGCGCCTACCAAGAGACCCGGTACTTC. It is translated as CSAYQETRYF.